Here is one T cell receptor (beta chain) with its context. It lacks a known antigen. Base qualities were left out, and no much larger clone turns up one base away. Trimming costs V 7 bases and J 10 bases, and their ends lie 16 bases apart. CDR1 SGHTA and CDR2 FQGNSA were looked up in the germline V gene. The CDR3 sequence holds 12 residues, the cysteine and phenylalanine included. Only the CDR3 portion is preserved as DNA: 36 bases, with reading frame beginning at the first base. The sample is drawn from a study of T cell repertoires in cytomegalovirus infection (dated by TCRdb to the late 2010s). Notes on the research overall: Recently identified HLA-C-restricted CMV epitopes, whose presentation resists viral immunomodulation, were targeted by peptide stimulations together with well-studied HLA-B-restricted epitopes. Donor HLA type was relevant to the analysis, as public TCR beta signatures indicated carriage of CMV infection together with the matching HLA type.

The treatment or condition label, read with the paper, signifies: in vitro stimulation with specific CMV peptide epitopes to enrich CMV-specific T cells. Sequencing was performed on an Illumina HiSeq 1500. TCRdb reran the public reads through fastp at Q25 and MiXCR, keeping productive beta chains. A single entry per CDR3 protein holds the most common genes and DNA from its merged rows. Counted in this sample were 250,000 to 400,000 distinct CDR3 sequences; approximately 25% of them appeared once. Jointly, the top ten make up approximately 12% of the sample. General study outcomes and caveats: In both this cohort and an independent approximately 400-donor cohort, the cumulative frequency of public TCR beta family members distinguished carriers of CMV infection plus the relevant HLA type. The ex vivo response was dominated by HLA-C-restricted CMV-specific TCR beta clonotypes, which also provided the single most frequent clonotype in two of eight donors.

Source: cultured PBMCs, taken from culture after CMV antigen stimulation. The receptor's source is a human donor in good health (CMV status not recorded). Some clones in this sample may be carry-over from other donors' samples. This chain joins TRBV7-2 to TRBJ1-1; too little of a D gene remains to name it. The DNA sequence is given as TGTGCCAGCACTCAAAATGTGTGGGGAGCTTTCTTT. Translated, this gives CASTQNVWGAFF.